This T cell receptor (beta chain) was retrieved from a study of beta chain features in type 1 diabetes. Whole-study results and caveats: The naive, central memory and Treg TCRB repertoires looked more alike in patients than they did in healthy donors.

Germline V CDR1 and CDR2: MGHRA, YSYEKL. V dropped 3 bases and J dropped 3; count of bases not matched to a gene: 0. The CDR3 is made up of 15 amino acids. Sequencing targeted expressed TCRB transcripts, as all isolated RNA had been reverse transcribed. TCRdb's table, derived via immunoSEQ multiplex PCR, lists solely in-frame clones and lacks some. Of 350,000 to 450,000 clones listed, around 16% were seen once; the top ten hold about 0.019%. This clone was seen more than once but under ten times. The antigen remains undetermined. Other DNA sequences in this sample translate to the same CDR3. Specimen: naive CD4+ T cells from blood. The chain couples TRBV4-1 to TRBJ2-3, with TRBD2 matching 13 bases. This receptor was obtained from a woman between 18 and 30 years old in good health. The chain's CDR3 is CASSQTSGRTDTQYF. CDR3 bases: TGCGCCAGCAGCCAGACTAGCGGGAGGACAGATACGCAGTATTTT.